This T cell receptor beta chain was identified during a study of OX40 agonist ivuxolimab in advanced cancers. The overall study: Ivuxolimab, which is an agonistic anti-OX40 (CD134) antibody, was administered to the patients. Study-wide results and caveats: Partial responders treated at 0.1-3.0 mg/kg exhibited clonal expansion among the lowest measured. At 0.1 to 3.0 mg/kg, CD4+ and CD8+ blood T cells expanded clonally by week 6.

Profiled with immunoSEQ multiplex PCR; TCRdb holds only in-frame clones, not every one. The sample shows around 56,000 clones, roughly three quarters of them seen only once. The J segment lost 4 bases and the V segment lost 5 bases, leaving 1 base of the junction unmatched. CDR3 length: 14 amino acids. In germline, CDR1 is WNHNN, CDR2 SYGVQD (reference sequence). For this clone: The antigen remains undetermined.

V gene TRBV10-1 combines with J gene TRBJ2-2; 10 bases match TRBD1. The sequencing here drew on CD4+ or CD8+ T cells sorted from blood, taken in a trial of the OX40 agonist ivuxolimab. This clonotype originated in an adult with an advanced solid tumor such as melanoma, head and neck, liver or kidney cancer. This CDR3 reads CASSRDRGTGELFF. The CDR3 nucleotides read TGCGCCAGCAGTCGGGACAGGGGCACCGGGGAGCTGTTTTTT.